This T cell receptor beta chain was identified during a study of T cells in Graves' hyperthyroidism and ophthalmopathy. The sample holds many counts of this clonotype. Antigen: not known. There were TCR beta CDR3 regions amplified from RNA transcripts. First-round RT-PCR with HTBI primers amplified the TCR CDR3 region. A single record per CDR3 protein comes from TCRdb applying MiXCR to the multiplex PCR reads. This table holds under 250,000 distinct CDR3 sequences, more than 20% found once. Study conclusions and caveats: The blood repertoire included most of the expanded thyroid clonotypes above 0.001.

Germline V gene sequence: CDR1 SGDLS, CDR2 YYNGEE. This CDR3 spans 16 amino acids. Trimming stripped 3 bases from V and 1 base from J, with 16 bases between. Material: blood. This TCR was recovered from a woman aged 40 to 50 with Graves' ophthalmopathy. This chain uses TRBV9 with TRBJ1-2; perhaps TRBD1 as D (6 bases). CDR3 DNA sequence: TGTGCCAGCAGCGGAGGGGCAGGGGACCATAACTATGGCTACACCTTC. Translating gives CASSGGAGDHNYGYTF.